This entry concerns a single T cell receptor beta chain. Its antigen is undetermined. The sample originates from a study of cytomegalovirus exposure and HLA in healthy donors. Turning to the study itself: Among 150 million to 200 million T cells, an earlier analysis found 90 million to 130 million unique TCR beta sequences. In an early release, HLA-typed donors contributed 75 million to 85 million unique TCR sequences. Whole-study results and caveats: In a later analysis, TCR beta V- and J-gene trimming was associated with a missense DCLRE1C variant. 16,951 TCR beta sequences were associated with HLA alleles at 0.05 false discovery rate in a later analysis.

Primers included in the PCR were 60 Vbeta and 13 Jbeta primers. The data were produced by immunoSEQ multiplex PCR, yet TCRdb's version contains in-frame clones alone and is incomplete. The sample holds a few hundred thousand clones, around four fifths seen once. This TCR derives from a woman between 45 and 65 years old in good health and CMV-seropositive. The sequenced sample was PBMCs.

CDR3 coding DNA: TGTGCCAGCAGCCGATATGCGGGGGGGCCCACCGGGGAGCTGTTTTTT. Translation gives CASSRYAGGPTGELFF. The chain has TRBV11-2 and TRBJ2-2; 9 bases align to TRBD2. The germline gives CDR1 SGHAT, CDR2 FQNNGV. The V segment lost 5 bases and the J segment 4 bases; nucleotides outside the gene matches: 8. The CDR3 loop spans 16 amino acids.